This entry lists 8 T cell receptor beta chains sequenced from one sample in a study of T cell responses to AZD1222 COVID-19 vaccine. The repertoire was sequenced with immunoSEQ multiplex PCR; TCRdb's copy has only in-frame clones and lacks some. Of around 30,000 clones in the sample, approximately 90% were seen once. Sequences were derived from peripheral blood, sampled on day 0 of AZD1222 vaccination. Source of these receptors: an adult in good health.

By sample share, this clone is medium-sized. The chain recombines TRBV5-1 with TRBJ1-3; D is unresolved. The V gene's germline CDR1 is SGHRS and CDR2 YFSETQ. The germline V and J ends were trimmed by 0 bases and 1 base, with 8 bases remaining between them. This CDR3 contains 15 residues. The CDR3 loop is CASSLARSSGNTIYF. Written as DNA, the CDR3 is TGCGCCAGCAGCTTGGCCAGGTCTTCTGGAAACACCATATATTTT.

This clone was found once. The chain has TRBV4-3 and TRBJ1-2, with 7 bases lining up with TRBD1. The ends lost 4 bases at V and 8 bases at J; junction bases unmatched: 7. This CDR3 has 13 residues. The V gene's germline CDR1 is LGHNA and CDR2 YSLEER. The CDR3 here is CASSPDRAEGYTF. The DNA of the CDR3 is TGCGCCAGCAGCCCAGACAGGGCTGAGGGCTACACCTTC.

Comments on this clone: Mismatch with germline at one junction end may stem from a read error. This chain uses TRBV7-2 with TRBJ2-3; 9 bases match TRBD2. The CDR3 loop spans 17 amino acids. The germline V gene encodes CDR1 SGHTA and CDR2 FQGNSA. The DNA for the CDR3 is TGTGCCAGCAGCCTAGCGGGGACGGTAACTAGCACAGATACGCAGTATTTT. Its protein product is CASSLAGTVTSTDTQYF.

V usage is TRBV12-3 or TRBV12-4 and J usage is TRBJ2-2; the D is unclear. The CDR3 runs to 13 residues. V lost 2 bases to trimming and J lost 6 bases, with 7 bases between them. The CDR3 is CASSLMVAGELFF. The CDR3 DNA reads as TGTGCCAGCAGTTTAATGGTAGCCGGGGAGCTGTTTTTT.

J is TRBJ2-4 and V is TRBV5-1; 9 nucleotides match TRBD2. V lost 4 bases, J lost 0 bases, and 2 bases stayed unmatched. This CDR3 region has 15 residues. Germline assignment: CDR1 SGHRS and CDR2 YFSETQ. Written as DNA, the CDR3 is TGCGCCAGCAGCGTAGCGGGGGTAGCCAAAAACATTCAGTACTTC. Its protein is CASSVAGVAKNIQYF. Full variable domain (outside the CDR3, taken from reference TRBV5-1 and TRBJ2-4): KAGVTQTPRYLIKTRGQQVTLSCSPISGHRSVSWYQQTPGQGLQFLFEYFSETQRNKGNFPGRFSGRQFSNSRSEMNVSTLELGDSALYLCASSVAGVAKNIQYFGAGTRLSVL.

In DNA, the CDR3 is TGTGCCAGCAGCCAAAGACGGCACCGGGGGGCCAACGTCCTGACTTTC. Amino acid sequence: CASSQRRHRGANVLTF. This chain joins TRBV3-1 (or the pseudogene TRBV3-2) and TRBJ2-6, with D uncertain. This CDR3 has 16 amino acids. Germline lookup yields CDR1 LGHDT and CDR2 YNNKEL (reference sequence). V was clipped by 2 bases and J by 4 bases, with 12 bases between them.

The rearrangement joins TRBV7-2 to TRBJ2-1; 8 bases are shared with TRBD2. Germline V CDR1 and CDR2: SGHTA, FQGNSA. The V segment lost 4 bases and the J segment 4 bases; nucleotides outside the gene matches: 6. CDR3 length: 15 residues. The CDR3 is CASSYQRGWYNEQFF. In nucleotides, the CDR3 is TGTGCCAGCAGCTACCAGCGGGGGTGGTACAATGAGCAGTTCTTC.

The V call is TRBV6-5, the J call TRBJ2-7, with D perhaps given as TRBD1 or TRBD2 (5 bases each). The germline V gene encodes CDR1 MNHEY and CDR2 SVGAGI. The CDR3 spans 14 residues. V lost 8 bases to trimming and J lost 6 bases, with 20 bases between them. CDR3 sequence reads: CASLEYGAVSEQYF. The DNA of the CDR3 is TGTGCCAGCCTTGAGTACGGGGCGGTCTCCGAGCAGTACTTC.